This T cell receptor beta chain was observed in a study of shared clonotypes between healthy human individuals. Selected positively for CCR7 and CD45RO-negative, naive CD8 cells excluded terminally differentiated effector memory CD45RA+ cells. Method: immunoSEQ multiplex PCR; TCRdb's copy keeps in-frame clones and lacks some. The repertoire holds over 2,000,000 clones, with around 93% as singletons. This clonotype originated in a man aged 18 to 35 in good health. Some clones in this sample may be carry-over from other donors' samples. The specimen sequenced was naive CD8+ T cells from PBMCs.

The CDR3 sequence: CASSMGGSQPQHF. CDR3 bases: TGTGCCAGCAGCATGGGGGGGAGTCAGCCCCAGCATTTT. J is TRBJ1-5 and V is TRBV27, with D possibly being TRBD1 (5 bases). V gave up 6 bases and J gave up 6 bases, with 12 bases separating them. The CDR3 consists of 13 residues. Germline CDR1 is MNHEY and CDR2 is SMNVEV (reference sequence).